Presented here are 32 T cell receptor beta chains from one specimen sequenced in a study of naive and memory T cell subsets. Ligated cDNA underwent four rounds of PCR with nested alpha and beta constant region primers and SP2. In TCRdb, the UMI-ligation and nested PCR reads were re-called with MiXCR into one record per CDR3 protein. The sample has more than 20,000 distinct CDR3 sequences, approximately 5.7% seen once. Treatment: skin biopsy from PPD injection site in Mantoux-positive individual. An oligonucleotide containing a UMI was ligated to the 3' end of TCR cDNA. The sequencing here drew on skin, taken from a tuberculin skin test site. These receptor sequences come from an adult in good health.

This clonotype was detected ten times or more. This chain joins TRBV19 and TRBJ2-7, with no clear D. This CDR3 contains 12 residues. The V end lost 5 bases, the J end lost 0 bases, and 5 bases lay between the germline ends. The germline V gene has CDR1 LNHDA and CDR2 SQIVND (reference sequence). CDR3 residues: CASSQSSYEQYF. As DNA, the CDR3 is TGTGCCAGTAGTCAGAGCTCCTACGAGCAGTACTTC.

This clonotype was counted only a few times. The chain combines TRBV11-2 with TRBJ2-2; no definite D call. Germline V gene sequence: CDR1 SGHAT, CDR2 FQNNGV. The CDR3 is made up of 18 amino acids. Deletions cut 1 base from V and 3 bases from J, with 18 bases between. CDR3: CASSLVIIPVKDTGELFF. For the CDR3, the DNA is TGTGCCAGCAGCTTAGTCATAATCCCAGTAAAGGACACCGGGGAGCTGTTTTTT.

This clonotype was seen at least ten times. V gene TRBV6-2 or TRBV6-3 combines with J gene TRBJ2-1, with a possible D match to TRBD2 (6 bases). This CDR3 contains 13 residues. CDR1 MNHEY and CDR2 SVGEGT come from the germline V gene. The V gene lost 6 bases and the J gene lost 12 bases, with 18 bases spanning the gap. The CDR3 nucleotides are TGTGCCAGCAGACCGCATAGCGGTACTGGGCAGTTCTTC. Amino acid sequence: CASRPHSGTGQFF.

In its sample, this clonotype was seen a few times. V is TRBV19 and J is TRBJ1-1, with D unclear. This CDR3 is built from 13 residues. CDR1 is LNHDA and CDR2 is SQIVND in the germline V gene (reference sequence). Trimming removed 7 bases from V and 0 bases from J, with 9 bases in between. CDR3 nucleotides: TGTGCCAGTAAGTCCTTTATGAACACTGAAGCTTTCTTT. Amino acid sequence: CASKSFMNTEAFF. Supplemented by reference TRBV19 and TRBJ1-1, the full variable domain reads DGGITQSPKYLFRKEGQNVTLSCEQNLNHDAMYWYRQDPGQGLRLIYYSQIVNDFQKGDIAEGYSVSREKKESFPLTVTSAQKNPTAFYLCASKSFMNTEAFFGQGTRLTVV.

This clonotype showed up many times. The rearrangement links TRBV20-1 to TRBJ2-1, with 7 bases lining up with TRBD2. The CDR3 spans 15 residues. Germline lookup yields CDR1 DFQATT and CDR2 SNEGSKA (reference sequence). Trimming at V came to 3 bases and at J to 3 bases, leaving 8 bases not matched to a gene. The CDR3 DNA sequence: TGCAGTGCTAGCGGTGCTAGCGGACTCTACAATGAGCAGTTCTTC. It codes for CSASGASGLYNEQFF.

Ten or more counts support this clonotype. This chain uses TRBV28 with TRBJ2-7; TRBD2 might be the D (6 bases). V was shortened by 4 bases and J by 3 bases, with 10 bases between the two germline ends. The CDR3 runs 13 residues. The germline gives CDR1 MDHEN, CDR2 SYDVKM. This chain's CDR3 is CASSSPGGYEQYF. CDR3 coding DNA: TGTGCCAGCAGTTCCCCCGGGGGCTACGAGCAGTACTTC.

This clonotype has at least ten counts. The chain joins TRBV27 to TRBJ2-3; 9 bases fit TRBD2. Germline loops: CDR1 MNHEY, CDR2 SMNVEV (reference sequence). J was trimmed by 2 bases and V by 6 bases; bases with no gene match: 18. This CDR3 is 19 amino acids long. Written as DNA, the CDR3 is TGTGCCAGCAGCTCTTACGTTGTGGGTGTAGCGGGAGACACAGATACGCAGTATTTT. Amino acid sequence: CASSSYVVGVAGDTDTQYF.

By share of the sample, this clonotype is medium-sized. The CDR3 region is CSALPGQGPGQPQHF. DNA for the CDR3: TGCAGTGCCCTCCCCGGACAGGGACCAGGACAGCCCCAGCATTTT. This sequence joins TRBV20-1 and TRBJ1-5; 8 bases line up with TRBD1. The CDR3 is 15 residues long. Germline V gene data show CDR1 as DFQATT and CDR2 as SNEGSKA (reference sequence). Unmatched junction bases numbered 14, after V lost 6 bases and J lost 7 bases.

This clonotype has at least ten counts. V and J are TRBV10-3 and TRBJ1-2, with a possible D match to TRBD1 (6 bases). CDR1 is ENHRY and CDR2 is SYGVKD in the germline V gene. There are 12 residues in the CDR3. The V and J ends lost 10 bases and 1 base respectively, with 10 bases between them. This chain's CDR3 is CATADSNYGYTF. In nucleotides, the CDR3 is TGTGCCACAGCGGACAGTAACTATGGCTACACCTTC.

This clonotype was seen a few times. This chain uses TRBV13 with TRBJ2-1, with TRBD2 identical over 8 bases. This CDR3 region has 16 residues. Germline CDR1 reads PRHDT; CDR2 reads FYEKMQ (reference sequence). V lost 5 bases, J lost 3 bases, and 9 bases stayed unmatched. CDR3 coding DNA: TGTGCCAGCAGCCTTTTTGGGACTAGTGACTACAATGAGCAGTTCTTC. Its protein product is CASSLFGTSDYNEQFF. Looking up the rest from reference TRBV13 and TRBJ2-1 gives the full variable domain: AAGVIQSPRHLIKEKRETATLKCYPIPRHDTVYWYQQGPGQDPQFLISFYEKMQSDKGSIPDRFSAQQFSDYHSELNMSSLELGDSALYFCASSLFGTSDYNEQFFGPGTRLTVL.

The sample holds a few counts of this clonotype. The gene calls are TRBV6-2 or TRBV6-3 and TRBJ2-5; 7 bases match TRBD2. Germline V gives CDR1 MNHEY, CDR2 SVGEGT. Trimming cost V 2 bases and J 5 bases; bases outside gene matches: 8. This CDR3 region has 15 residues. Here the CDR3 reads CASSYPQGGTETQYF. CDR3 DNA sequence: TGTGCCAGCAGTTACCCCCAGGGAGGGACGGAGACCCAGTACTTC.

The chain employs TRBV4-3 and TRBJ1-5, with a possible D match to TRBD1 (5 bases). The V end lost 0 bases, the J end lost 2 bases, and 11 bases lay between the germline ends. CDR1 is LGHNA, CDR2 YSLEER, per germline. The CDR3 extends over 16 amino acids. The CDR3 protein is CASSQEAGHGNQPQHF. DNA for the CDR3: TGCGCCAGCAGCCAAGAGGCGGGGCATGGCAATCAGCCCCAGCATTTT.

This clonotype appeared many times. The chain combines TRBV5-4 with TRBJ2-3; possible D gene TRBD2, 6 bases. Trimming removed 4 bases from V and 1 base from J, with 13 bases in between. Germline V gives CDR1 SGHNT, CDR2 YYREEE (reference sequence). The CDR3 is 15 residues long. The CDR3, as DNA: TGTGCCAGCAGCGGGGCCGGGACTGGCACAGATACGCAGTATTTT. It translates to CASSGAGTGTDTQYF. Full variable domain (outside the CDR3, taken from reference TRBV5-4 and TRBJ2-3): ETGVTQSPTHLIKTRGQQVTLRCSSQSGHNTVSWYQQALGQGPQFIFQYYREEENGRGNFPPRFSGLQFPNYSSELNVNALELDDSALYLCASSGAGTGTDTQYFGPGTRLTVL.

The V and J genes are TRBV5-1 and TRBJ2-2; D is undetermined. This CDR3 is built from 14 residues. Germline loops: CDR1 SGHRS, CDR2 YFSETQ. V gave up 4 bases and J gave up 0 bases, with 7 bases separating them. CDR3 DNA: TGCGCCAGCAGCCTGGCAGCGAACACCGGGGAGCTGTTTTTT. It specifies CASSLAANTGELFF.

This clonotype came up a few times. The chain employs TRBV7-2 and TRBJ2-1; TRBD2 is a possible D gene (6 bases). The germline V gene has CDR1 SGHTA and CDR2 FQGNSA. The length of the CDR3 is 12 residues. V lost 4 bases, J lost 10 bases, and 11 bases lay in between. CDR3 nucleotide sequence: TGTGCCAGCAGCTCTAGCGCTCGGGAGCAGTTCTTC. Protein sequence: CASSSSAREQFF.

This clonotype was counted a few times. CDR3 sequence reads: CASSEVYHANYGYTF. Here the CDR3 DNA reads TGTGCCAGCAGTGAAGTTTATCACGCTAACTATGGCTACACCTTC. The rearrangement uses TRBV6-1 and TRBJ1-2; the D is unclear. This CDR3 contains 15 residues. Trimming shortened V by 1 base and J by 0 bases, and 9 bases separated the two germline ends. Germline CDR1 reads MNHNS; CDR2 reads SASEGT.

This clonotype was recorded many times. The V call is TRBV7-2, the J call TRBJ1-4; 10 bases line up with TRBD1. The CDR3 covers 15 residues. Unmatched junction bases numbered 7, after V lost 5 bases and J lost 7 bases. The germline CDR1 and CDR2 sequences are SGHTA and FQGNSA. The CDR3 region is CASSTDRGLGEKLFF. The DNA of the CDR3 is TGTGCCAGCAGCACCGACAGGGGGCTTGGTGAAAAACTGTTTTTT.

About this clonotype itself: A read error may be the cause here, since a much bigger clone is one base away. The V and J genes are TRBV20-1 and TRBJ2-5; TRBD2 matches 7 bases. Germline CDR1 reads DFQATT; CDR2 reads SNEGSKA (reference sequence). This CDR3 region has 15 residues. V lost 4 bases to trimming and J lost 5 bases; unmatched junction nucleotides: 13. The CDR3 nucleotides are TGCAGTGCTACCTCTAGCGGTCCTCTCTGGGAGACCCAGTACTTC. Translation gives CSATSSGPLWETQYF.

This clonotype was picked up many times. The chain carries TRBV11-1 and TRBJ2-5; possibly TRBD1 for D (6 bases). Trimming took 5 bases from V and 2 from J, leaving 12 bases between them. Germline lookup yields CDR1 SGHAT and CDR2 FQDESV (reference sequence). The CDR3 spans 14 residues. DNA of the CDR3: TGTGCCAGCAGCGCAATGGACAGTCAAGAGACCCAGTACTTC. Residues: CASSAMDSQETQYF.

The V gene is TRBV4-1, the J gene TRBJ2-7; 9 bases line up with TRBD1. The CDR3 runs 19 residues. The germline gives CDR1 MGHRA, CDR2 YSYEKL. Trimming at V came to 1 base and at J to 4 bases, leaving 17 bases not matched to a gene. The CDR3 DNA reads TGCGCCAGCAGCCAAGCAATTGGAGTTCGGGGACAGGGTGGATACGAGCAGTACTTC. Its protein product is CASSQAIGVRGQGGYEQYF.

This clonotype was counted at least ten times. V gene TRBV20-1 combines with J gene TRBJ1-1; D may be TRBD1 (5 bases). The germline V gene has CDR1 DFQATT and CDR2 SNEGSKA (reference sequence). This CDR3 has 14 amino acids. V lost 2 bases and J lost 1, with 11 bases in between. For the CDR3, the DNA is TGCAGTGCTAGACACCTTGGGGGGAACACTGAAGCTTTCTTT. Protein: CSARHLGGNTEAFF.

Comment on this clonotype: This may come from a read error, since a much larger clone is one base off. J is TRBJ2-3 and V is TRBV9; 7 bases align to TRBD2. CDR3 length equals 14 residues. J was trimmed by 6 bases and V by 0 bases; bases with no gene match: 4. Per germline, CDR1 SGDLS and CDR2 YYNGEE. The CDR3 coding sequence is TGTGCCAGCAGCGTAGATAGGCGGGAGGATACGCAGTATTTT. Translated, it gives CASSVDRREDTQYF.

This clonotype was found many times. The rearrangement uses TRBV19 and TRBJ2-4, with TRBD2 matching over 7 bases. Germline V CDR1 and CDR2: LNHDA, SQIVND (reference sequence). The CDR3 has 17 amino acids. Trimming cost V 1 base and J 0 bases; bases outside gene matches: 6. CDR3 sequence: CASSIVQLAGAKNIQYF. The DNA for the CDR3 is TGTGCCAGTAGTATAGTACAGTTAGCGGGAGCCAAAAACATTCAGTACTTC.

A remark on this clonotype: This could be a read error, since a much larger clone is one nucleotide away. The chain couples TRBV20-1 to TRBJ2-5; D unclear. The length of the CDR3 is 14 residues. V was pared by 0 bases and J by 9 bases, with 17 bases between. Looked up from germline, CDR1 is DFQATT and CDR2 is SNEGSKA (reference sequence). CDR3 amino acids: CSARDPRVAWAQYF. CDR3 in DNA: TGCAGTGCTAGAGACCCTCGGGTGGCCTGGGCCCAGTACTTC.

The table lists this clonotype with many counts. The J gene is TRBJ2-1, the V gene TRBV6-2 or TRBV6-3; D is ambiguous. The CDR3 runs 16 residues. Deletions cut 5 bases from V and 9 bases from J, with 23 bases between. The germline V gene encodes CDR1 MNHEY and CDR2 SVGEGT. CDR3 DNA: TGTGCCAGCAGTCACCACGGATTAGGAAAGGGCGGTGAGCAGTTCTTC. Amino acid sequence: CASSHHGLGKGGEQFF.

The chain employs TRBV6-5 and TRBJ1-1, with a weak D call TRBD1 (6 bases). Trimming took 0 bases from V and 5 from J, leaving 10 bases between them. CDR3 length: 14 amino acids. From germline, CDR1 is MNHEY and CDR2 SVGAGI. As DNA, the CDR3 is TGTGCCAGCAGTTACTCGAGGCAGGGGACTGAAGCTTTCTTT. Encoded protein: CASSYSRQGTEAFF.

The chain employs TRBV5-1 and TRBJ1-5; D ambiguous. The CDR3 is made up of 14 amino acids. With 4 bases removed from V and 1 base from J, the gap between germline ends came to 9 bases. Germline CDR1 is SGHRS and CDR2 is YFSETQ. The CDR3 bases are TGCGCCAGCAGCAAGGGCCCAAGCAATCAGCCCCAGCATTTT. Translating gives CASSKGPSNQPQHF.

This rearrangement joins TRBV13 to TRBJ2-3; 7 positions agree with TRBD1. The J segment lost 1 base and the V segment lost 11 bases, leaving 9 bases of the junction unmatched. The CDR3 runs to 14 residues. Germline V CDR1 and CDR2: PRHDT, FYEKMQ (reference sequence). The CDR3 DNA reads TGTGCCGACAGGGTTTGGGGTGGCACAGATACGCAGTATTTT. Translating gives CADRVWGGTDTQYF.

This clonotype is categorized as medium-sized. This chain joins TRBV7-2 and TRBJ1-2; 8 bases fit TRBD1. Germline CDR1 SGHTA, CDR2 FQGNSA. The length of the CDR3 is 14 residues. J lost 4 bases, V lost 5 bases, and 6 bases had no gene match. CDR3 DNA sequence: TGTGCCAGCAGCCATATGGGACAGGTCTATGGCTACACCTTC. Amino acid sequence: CASSHMGQVYGYTF.

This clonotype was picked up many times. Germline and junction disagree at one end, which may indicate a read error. CDR3 sequence (DNA): TGTGCCAGCAGCCAAGCGGTGGTCATGAATTTT. This gives the protein CASSQAVVMNF. The rearrangement uses TRBV14 and TRBJ2-3; D is unclear. CDR3 length equals 11 residues. Germline assignment: CDR1 SGHDN and CDR2 FVKESK.

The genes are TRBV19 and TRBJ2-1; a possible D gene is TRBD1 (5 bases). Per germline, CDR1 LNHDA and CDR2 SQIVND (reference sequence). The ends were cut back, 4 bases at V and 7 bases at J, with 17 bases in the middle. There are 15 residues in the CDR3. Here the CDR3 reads CASSTVVGPLNEQFF. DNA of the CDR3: TGTGCCAGTAGTACCGTGGTGGGGCCGTTGAATGAGCAGTTCTTC.

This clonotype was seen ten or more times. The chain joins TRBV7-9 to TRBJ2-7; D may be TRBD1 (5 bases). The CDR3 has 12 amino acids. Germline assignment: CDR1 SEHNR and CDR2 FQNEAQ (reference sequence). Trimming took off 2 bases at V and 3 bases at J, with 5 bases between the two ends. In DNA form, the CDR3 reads TGTGCCAGCAGCTTAACAGGCTACGAGCAGTACTTC. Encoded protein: CASSLTGYEQYF.